This entry lists 23 T cell receptor beta chains sequenced from one sample in a study of blood T cell repertoires in COVID-19. Measured with immunoSEQ multiplex PCR; TCRdb has only the in-frame clones, and not every one. The sample consists of fewer than 200,000 clones, almost 80% of them appearing once. Material for sequencing was peripheral blood. The receptors derive from a woman between 65 and 79 years old with acute or convalescent COVID-19.

This clone was detected a few times. The genes are TRBV15 and TRBJ2-5, with TRBD2 matching over 7 bases. The CDR3 consists of 20 residues. The ends lost 1 base at V and 2 bases at J; junction bases unmatched: 19. Germline values: CDR1 LNHNV, CDR2 YYDKDF (reference sequence). CDR3 sequence reads: CATSRASGLAALGPQETQYF. CDR3 bases: TGTGCCACCAGCAGAGCATCGGGGCTAGCGGCCCTCGGACCTCAAGAGACCCAGTACTTC.

This clone was detected a few times. The chain is built from TRBV11-2 and TRBJ1-1; D may be TRBD1 (5 bases). CDR1 and CDR2 from the germline V gene are SGHAT and FQNNGV. The germline V and J ends were trimmed by 3 bases and 4 bases, with 9 bases remaining between them. The CDR3 covers 13 residues. CDR3 DNA: TGTGCCAGCAGCTTTCAGGGCGGCACTGAAGCTTTCTTT. Its translation: CASSFQGGTEAFF.

This chain joins TRBV7-8 and TRBJ1-5; a weak D match, TRBD1 (6 bases). CDR3 length: 16 amino acids. V lost 5 bases to trimming and J lost 0 bases, with 14 bases between them. Germline V CDR1 and CDR2: SGHVS, FQNEAQ. CDR3 protein: CASSQGYRDSNQPQHF. CDR3 nucleotide sequence: TGTGCCAGCAGCCAAGGATACAGGGATAGCAATCAGCCCCAGCATTTT. The full variable domain, rest sourced from reference TRBV7-8 and TRBJ1-5, is GAGVSQSPRYKVAKRGQDVALRCDPISGHVSLFWYQQALGQGPEFLTYFQNEAQLDKSGLPSDRFFAERPEGSVSTLKIQRTQQEDSAVYLCASSQGYRDSNQPQHFGDGTRLSIL.

V usage is TRBV2 and J usage is TRBJ1-3, with D possibly matching TRBD1 (5 bases). Germline V gene data show CDR1 as SNHLY and CDR2 as FYNNEI. The CDR3 spans 13 residues. V was pared by 8 bases and J by 2 bases, with 10 bases between. The CDR3 sequence is CASLRGTGNTIYF. CDR3 coding DNA: TGTGCCAGCTTGCGGGGGACTGGAAACACCATATATTTT.

The CDR3 here is CATGTEIVYGYTF. The CDR3 coding sequence is TGTGCCACCGGGACAGAAATCGTCTATGGCTACACCTTC. The rearrangement uses TRBV6-5 and TRBJ1-2, with TRBD1 identical over 7 bases. Germline trimming cut 10 bases from V and 4 bases from J; bases unmatched to any gene: 9. The germline CDR1 and CDR2 sequences are MNHEY and SVGAGI. The CDR3 length is 13 residues.

This clone was seen only once. The chain is built from TRBV28 and TRBJ2-7; D perhaps matches TRBD2 (6 bases). The germline CDR1 and CDR2 sequences are MDHEN and SYDVKM. Trimming took 8 bases from V and 2 from J, leaving 22 bases between them. This CDR3 spans 16 amino acids. CDR3 coding DNA: TGTGCCAGCCAGCCCCTAAAGGAGGGAATCCCCTACGAGCAGTACTTC. It is translated as CASQPLKEGIPYEQYF.

The J gene is TRBJ2-3, the V gene TRBV6-6; weak D call: TRBD2 (6 bases). There are 15 residues in the CDR3. Germline CDR1 and CDR2: MNHNY and SVGAGI (reference sequence). Trimming cost V 2 bases and J 4 bases, with 13 bases left between them. CDR3 sequence (DNA): TGTGCCAGCAGTTACAGGCGGGAATACGCAGATACGCAGTATTTT. It specifies CASSYRREYADTQYF.

The chain links TRBV20-1 to TRBJ2-1, with 8 bases identical to TRBD2. J lost 3 bases, V lost 3 bases, and 7 bases had no gene match. The CDR3 runs 15 residues. CDR1 and CDR2 (germline): DFQATT, SNEGSKA (reference sequence). CDR3 protein: CSASAMAGGYNEQFF. The CDR3 DNA reads TGCAGTGCTAGTGCCATGGCGGGAGGCTACAATGAGCAGTTCTTC.

The CDR3 coding sequence is TGTGCCAGCAGCCTCCGGGGTAGCTATGGCTACACCTTC. Translating it yields CASSLRGSYGYTF. The chain couples TRBV27 to TRBJ1-2; D not certain. The CDR3 length is 13 residues. CDR1 MNHEY and CDR2 SMNVEV come from the germline V gene (reference sequence). The V end was cut by 6 bases, the J end by 4 bases, with 12 bases between.

CDR3 amino acids: CASRGDSTSYEQYF. The CDR3 DNA follows: TGCGCCAGCAGAGGGGACAGCACATCCTACGAGCAGTACTTC. V usage is TRBV5-1 and J usage is TRBJ2-7, with 7 positions matching TRBD1. The germline gives CDR1 SGHRS, CDR2 YFSETQ. CDR3 length: 14 amino acids. Germline trimming cut 5 bases from V and 1 base from J; bases unmatched to any gene: 6.

This clone was seen only a few times. The CDR3 is CASSYQLGTSGRGDNEQFF. CDR3 nucleotides: TGTGCCAGCAGTTACCAATTAGGGACTAGCGGGAGAGGGGACAATGAGCAGTTCTTC. The rearrangement uses TRBV6-2 or TRBV6-3 and TRBJ2-1; TRBD2 aligns across 14 bases. Germline-derived CDR1 and CDR2 are MNHEY and SVGEGT. The CDR3 is 19 residues long. The V gene end was trimmed by 2 bases and the J gene end by 5 bases; junction bases not matched to a gene: 11.

The J gene is TRBJ2-1, the V gene TRBV29-1; TRBD2 matches at 10 bases. Losses at the gene ends were 3 bases for V and 4 bases for J; bases not matched to a gene: 3. From germline, CDR1 is SQVTM and CDR2 ANQGSEA. The CDR3 extends over 14 amino acids. DNA for the CDR3: TGCAGCGTTGATACTAGCGGGGCTTACAATGAGCAGTTCTTC. This codes for CSVDTSGAYNEQFF.

This chain uses TRBV6-4 with TRBJ1-5, with TRBD1 identical over 7 bases. CDR1 and CDR2 (germline): MRHNA, SNTAGT. V was clipped by 4 bases and J by 0 bases; unmatched bases: 9. This CDR3 is 17 amino acids long. CDR3 protein: CASSGPLGGISNQPQHF. CDR3 DNA sequence: TGTGCCAGCAGTGGGCCTTTAGGGGGCATTAGCAATCAGCCCCAGCATTTT.

In regard to this clone: Other DNA sequences in this sample translate to the same CDR3. DNA of the CDR3: TGCAGTGCTAGTCACTCCGATACGCAGTATTTT. Translation: CSASHSDTQYF. V gene TRBV20-1 combines with J gene TRBJ2-3, with no clear D. V lost 3 bases and J lost 6, with 7 bases in between. The CDR3 runs to 11 residues. Germline CDR1 is DFQATT and CDR2 is SNEGSKA (reference sequence).

V and J are TRBV6-4 and TRBJ2-5, with no clear D. CDR1 is MRHNA, CDR2 SNTAGT, per germline. This CDR3 spans 13 amino acids. V shed 6 bases and J shed 7 bases, with 15 bases lying between them. CDR3 amino acids: CASSQSGSTTQYF. The CDR3 region has the DNA TGTGCCAGCAGCCAATCGGGTAGTACGACCCAGTACTTC.

CDR3 residues: CASSPGWANNEQFF. The CDR3 DNA is TGTGCCAGCAGCCCTGGGTGGGCGAACAATGAGCAGTTCTTC. The chain has TRBV7-8 and TRBJ2-1, with D uncertain. This CDR3 contains 14 residues. Trimming took 5 bases from V and 5 from J, leaving 13 bases between them. The germline V gene encodes CDR1 SGHVS and CDR2 FQNEAQ.

The chain recombines TRBV4-1 with TRBJ2-2, with 7 bases fitting TRBD2. The CDR3 sequence is 15 residues long. Germline trimming cut 1 base from V and 5 bases from J; bases unmatched to any gene: 4. Germline CDR1 and CDR2: MGHRA and YSYEKL. The CDR3 DNA is TGCGCCAGCAGCCAAGGGCGGGGGAGGACCGGGGAGCTGTTTTTT. This codes for CASSQGRGRTGELFF.

The chain joins TRBV18 to TRBJ1-1, with 7 bases matching TRBD1. Germline CDR1 is KGHSH and CDR2 is LQKENI. The CDR3 runs to 17 residues. Unmatched junction bases numbered 14, after V lost 3 bases and J lost 4 bases. This CDR3 reads CASSPLSLAGGGTEAFF. The DNA of the CDR3 is TGTGCCAGCTCACCTCTGTCCCTCGCAGGGGGAGGCACTGAAGCTTTCTTT. Filled out from reference TRBV18 and TRBJ1-1, the complete variable domain reads NAGVMQNPRHLVRRRGQEARLRCSPMKGHSHVYWYRQLPEEGLKFMVYLQKENIIDESGMPKERFSAEFPKEGPSILRIQQVVRGDSAAYFCASSPLSLAGGGTEAFFGQGTRLTVV.

The rearrangement uses TRBV11-2 and TRBJ1-2, with TRBD1 as a possible D gene (6 bases). This CDR3 region has 14 residues. CDR1 and CDR2 (germline): SGHAT, FQNNGV. V dropped 4 bases and J dropped 4 bases, with 13 bases sitting between them. The CDR3 loop is CASSSDRNLYGYTF. The DNA of the CDR3 is TGTGCCAGCAGCTCAGACAGGAACCTCTATGGCTACACCTTC.

This sequence joins TRBV4-2 and TRBJ2-3, with 8 positions matching TRBD2. There are 16 residues in the CDR3. From germline, CDR1 is LGHNA and CDR2 YNFKEQ. Losses at the gene ends were 0 bases for V and 1 base for J; bases not matched to a gene: 3. CDR3 residues: CASSQEGREGTDTQYF. The CDR3 DNA is TGTGCCAGCAGCCAAGAAGGGCGGGAGGGCACAGATACGCAGTATTTT.

The genes are TRBV7-9 and TRBJ2-5, with 7 bases identical to TRBD2. Germline trimming cut 4 bases from V and 11 bases from J; bases unmatched to any gene: 7. This CDR3 region has 12 residues. CDR1 is SEHNR and CDR2 is FQNEAQ in the germline V gene (reference sequence). The CDR3 region is CASSYGGRSQYF. CDR3 coding DNA: TGTGCCAGCAGCTACGGCGGGAGATCACAGTACTTC.

This rearrangement joins TRBV6-5 to TRBJ2-7, with 7 bases fitting TRBD2. Germline loops: CDR1 MNHEY, CDR2 SVGAGI. Germline trimming cut 0 bases from V and 3 bases from J; bases unmatched to any gene: 8. This CDR3 has 16 residues. CDR3 sequence reads: CASSYSLAGDSYEQYF. The CDR3 DNA follows: TGTGCCAGCAGTTACTCCCTCGCGGGAGATAGCTACGAGCAGTACTTC.

The V gene is TRBV29-1, the J gene TRBJ2-3, with 7 nucleotides matching TRBD2. Germline loops: CDR1 SQVTM, CDR2 ANQGSEA. Trimming cost V 6 bases and J 2 bases; bases outside gene matches: 11. There are 15 residues in the CDR3. CDR3 nucleotide sequence: TGCAGCGTCGCTACTCTAGCGGACAACACAGATACGCAGTATTTT. Protein sequence: CSVATLADNTDTQYF.